The T cell receptor beta chain described here comes from a study of beta chain features in type 1 diabetes. Study-wide results and caveats: Type 1 diabetes patients showed fewer insertions and more deletions at VDJ junctions. It was among patients, rather than healthy donors, that naive, central memory and Treg TCRB repertoires appeared more similar. Researchers report that Type 1 diabetes patients had moderately but significantly shorter TCRB CDR3s across all four CD4+ subsets. cDNA sequencing could over-represent cells with high TCR expression.

As concerns this clone: Its matching antigen is unknown.

This CDR3 is 14 amino acids long. Per germline, CDR1 SGHRS and CDR2 YFSETQ. Trimming pared 1 base from V and 5 bases from J, leaving 11 bases between. Investigators reverse transcribed all isolated RNA, so they sequenced expressed TCRB transcripts. Assay used: immunoSEQ multiplex PCR; TCRdb lists only in-frame clones, some missing. The table shows 300,000 to 400,000 clones, with approximately 12% occurring only once. Based on CD45RO/CCR7/CD25/CD127/CD95/CD27, CD4+ regulatory, stem cell-like memory, naive and central memory cells were sorted. The receptor was derived from a woman under 30 with type 1 diabetes. The chain employs TRBV5-1 and TRBJ2-3; D is unresolved. The sample taken for sequencing was naive CD4+ T cells from blood. The CDR3 protein is CASSLSAEQDTQYF. Here the CDR3 DNA reads TGCGCCAGCAGCTTGAGCGCTGAACAAGATACGCAGTATTTT.